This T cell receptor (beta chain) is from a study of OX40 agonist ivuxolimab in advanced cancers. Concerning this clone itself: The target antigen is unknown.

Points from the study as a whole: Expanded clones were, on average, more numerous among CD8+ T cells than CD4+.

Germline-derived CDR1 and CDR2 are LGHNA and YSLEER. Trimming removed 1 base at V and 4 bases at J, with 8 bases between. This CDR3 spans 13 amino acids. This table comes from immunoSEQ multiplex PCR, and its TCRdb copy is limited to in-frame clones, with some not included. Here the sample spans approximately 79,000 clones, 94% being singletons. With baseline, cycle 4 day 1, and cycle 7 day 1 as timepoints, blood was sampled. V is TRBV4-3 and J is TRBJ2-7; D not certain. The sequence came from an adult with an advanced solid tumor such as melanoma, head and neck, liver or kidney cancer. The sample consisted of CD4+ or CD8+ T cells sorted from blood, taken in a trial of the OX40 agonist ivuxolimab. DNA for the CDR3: TGCGCCAGCAGCCAAGGGATGCGTTACGAGCAGTACTTC. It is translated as CASSQGMRYEQYF.